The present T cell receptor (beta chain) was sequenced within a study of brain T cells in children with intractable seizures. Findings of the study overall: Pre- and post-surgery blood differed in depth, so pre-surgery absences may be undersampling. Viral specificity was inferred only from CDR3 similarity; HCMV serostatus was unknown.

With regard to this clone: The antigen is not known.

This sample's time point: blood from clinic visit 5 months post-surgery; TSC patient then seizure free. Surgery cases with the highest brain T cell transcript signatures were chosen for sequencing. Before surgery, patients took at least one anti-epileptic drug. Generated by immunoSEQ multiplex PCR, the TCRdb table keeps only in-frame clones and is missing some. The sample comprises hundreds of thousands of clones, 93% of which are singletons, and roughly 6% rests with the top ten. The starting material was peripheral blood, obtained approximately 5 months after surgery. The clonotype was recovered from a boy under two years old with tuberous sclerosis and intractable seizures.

The CDR3 sequence is CASSLEGKSVSPLHF. For the CDR3, the DNA is TGTGCCAGCAGCTTGGAGGGAAAGTCCGTGTCACCCCTCCACTTT. This chain uses TRBV5-4 with TRBJ1-6; D gene unclear. CDR1 SGHNT and CDR2 YYREEE come from the germline V gene (reference sequence). V gave up 0 bases and J gave up 10 bases, with 14 bases separating them. CDR3 length: 15 residues.